The 12 T cell receptor beta chains given below trace back to one sample, sequenced in a study of T cells after yellow fever vaccination. One entry per CDR3 protein, called by TCRdb with MiXCR from the 5' RACE reads. The sample yields 450,000 to 650,000 distinct CDR3 sequences, just over 20% seen once. This material consisted of PBMCs, taken less than 25 days after the first yellow fever vaccination. These receptors originate from a man between 18 and 29 years old who received the YFV17D yellow fever vaccine.

The sample holds a few counts of this clonotype. The genes are TRBV9 and TRBJ2-5; D is uncertain. Germline V CDR1 and CDR2: SGDLS, YYNGEE. The CDR3 consists of 14 residues. Trimming took off 1 base at V and 3 bases at J, with 10 bases between the two ends. Here the CDR3 reads CASSVSSRKETQYF. The CDR3, as DNA: TGTGCCAGCAGCGTATCGTCGAGAAAAGAGACCCAGTACTTC. Combining the CDR3 with reference TRBV9 and TRBJ2-5 gives the whole variable domain DSGVTQTPKHLITATGQRVTLRCSPRSGDLSVYWYQQSLDQGLQFLIQYYNGEERAKGNILERFSAQQFPDLHSELNLSSLELGDSALYFCASSVSSRKETQYFGPGTRLLVL.

This clonotype was picked up a small number of times. The chain couples TRBV7-2 to TRBJ2-2; D gene unclear. CDR1 is SGHTA, CDR2 FQGNSA, per germline. The CDR3 totals 15 residues. V lost 2 bases, J lost 6 bases, and 13 bases lay in between. The CDR3 loop reads CASSLIGQTSGELFF. The CDR3 nucleotides are TGTGCCAGCAGCTTAATCGGTCAAACTTCCGGGGAGCTGTTTTTT.

The CDR3 is CASSFVRYEQYV. In DNA form, the CDR3 reads TGTGCCAGCAGCTTTGTCCGATACGAGCAGTACGTC. The V and J genes are TRBV11-2 and TRBJ2-7; no firm D call. V was cut by 3 bases and J by 4 bases, with 7 bases left in between. The germline gives CDR1 SGHAT, CDR2 FQNNGV. CDR3 length: 12 residues.

As for this clonotype: No DNA is shown, since the ends of the CDR3 on it are uncertain; the CDR3 is the one TCRdb lists. The chain employs TRBV7-5 and TRBJ2-4; the tabulated D call, TRBD1, remains unverified against the DNA. TRBV7-5 is a documented pseudogene. Counting both end residues, the CDR3 totals 19 amino acids. The CDR3 sequence: CISASAGSRGGLTANIQYF.

The chain joins TRBV20-1 to TRBJ2-7; no reliable D call. Trimming removed 1 base from V and 2 bases from J, with 15 bases in between. Germline V gene sequence: CDR1 DFQATT, CDR2 SNEGSKA (reference sequence). The CDR3 runs 15 residues. The CDR3 is CSARGSTANPYEQYF. The CDR3 nucleotides are TGCAGTGCTAGAGGGTCGACCGCTAACCCCTACGAGCAGTACTTC.

The chain carries TRBV20-1 and TRBJ2-3; D call uncertain. Trimming stripped 2 bases from V and 6 bases from J, with 12 bases between. This CDR3 contains 13 residues. Germline CDR1 is DFQATT and CDR2 is SNEGSKA (reference sequence). The CDR3 DNA follows: TGCAGTGCTAGAAGCCGAGCGTCGGATACGCAGTATTTT. Translated: CSARSRASDTQYF.

This clonotype was picked up one time. CDR3 sequence reads: CASNLPQRRYTF. The DNA for the CDR3 is TGTGCCAGCAATCTTCCGCAGAGGAGATACACCTTC. The rearrangement links TRBV6-1 to TRBJ1-2; D remains unclear. Trimming shortened V by 7 bases and J by 11 bases, and 17 bases separated the two germline ends. Germline V gene lookup returns CDR1 MNHNS and CDR2 SASEGT. The CDR3 consists of 12 residues.

The chain uses TRBV24-1 and TRBJ2-1; 9 bases agree with TRBD1. Per germline, CDR1 KGHDR and CDR2 SFDVKD. The CDR3 has 15 residues. The V gene end was trimmed by 3 bases and the J gene end by 8 bases; junction bases not matched to a gene: 7. CDR3 DNA: TGTGCCACCAGTGATAAACTAGACAGGGGGGATGAGCAGTTCTTC. Protein: CATSDKLDRGDEQFF.

The sample holds a few counts of this clonotype. The chain carries TRBV20-1 and TRBJ2-7; D is ambiguous. Germline assignment: CDR1 DFQATT and CDR2 SNEGSKA (reference sequence). The V end lost 3 bases, the J end lost 4 bases, and 13 bases lay between the germline ends. This CDR3 region has 13 residues. The CDR3 nucleotides are TGCAGTGCTAGGTCCCGGGCGATTTACGAGCAGTACGTC. It encodes CSARSRAIYEQYV.

V is TRBV6-5 and J is TRBJ2-7; D might be TRBD2 (6 bases). Germline V CDR1 and CDR2: MNHEY, SVGAGI. This CDR3 region has 15 residues. Trimming took off 3 bases at V and 1 base at J, with 13 bases between the two ends. CDR3 sequence: CASSYRAGFSYEQYF. In nucleotides, the CDR3 is TGTGCCAGCAGTTATCGGGCGGGGTTTTCCTACGAGCAGTACTTC.

The genes are TRBV27 and TRBJ2-5; the D gene is possibly TRBD2 (6 bases). V was pared by 3 bases and J by 4 bases, with 15 bases between. The length of the CDR3 is 15 residues. The germline gives CDR1 MNHEY, CDR2 SMNVEV (reference sequence). The CDR3: CASSLNGPGGETQYF. The CDR3 DNA sequence: TGTGCCAGCAGTTTGAACGGGCCCGGGGGAGAGACCCAGTACTTC.

CDR3 nucleotide sequence: TGCGCCAGCCGACCCCAGGGGACTAATGAAAAACTGTTTTTT. Amino acids: CASRPQGTNEKLFF. The V and J genes are TRBV5-1 and TRBJ1-4; possibly TRBD1 for D (6 bases). V lost 7 bases and J 2 bases, leaving 12 bases between the germline ends. Germline CDR1 and CDR2: SGHRS and YFSETQ. The CDR3 contains 14 residues.